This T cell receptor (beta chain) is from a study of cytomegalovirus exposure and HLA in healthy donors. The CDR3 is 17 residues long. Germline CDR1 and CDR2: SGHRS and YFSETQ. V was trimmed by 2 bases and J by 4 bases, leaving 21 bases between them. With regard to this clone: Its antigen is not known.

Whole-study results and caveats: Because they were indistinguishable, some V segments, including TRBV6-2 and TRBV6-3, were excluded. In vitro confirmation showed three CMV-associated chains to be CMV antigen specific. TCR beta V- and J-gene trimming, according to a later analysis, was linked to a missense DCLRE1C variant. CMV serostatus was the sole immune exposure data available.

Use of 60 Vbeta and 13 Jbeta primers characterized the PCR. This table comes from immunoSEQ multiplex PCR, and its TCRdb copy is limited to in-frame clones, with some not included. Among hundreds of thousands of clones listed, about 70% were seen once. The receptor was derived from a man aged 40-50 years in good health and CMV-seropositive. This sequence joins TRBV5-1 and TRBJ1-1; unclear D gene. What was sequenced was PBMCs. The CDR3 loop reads CASSLSGAAGSGTEAFF. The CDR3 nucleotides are TGCGCCAGCAGCTTATCCGGCGCAGCCGGCTCAGGCACTGAAGCTTTCTTT.